This record looks at one T cell receptor beta chain sequence and its context. Its antigen is not identified. The data derive from a study of cytomegalovirus exposure and HLA in healthy donors. The wider study: Counted in an early data release were approximately 85 million unique TCRs from HLA-typed donors. Researchers found that around 80% of about 400 genotyped donors fell within the Caucasian-associated ancestry cluster.

Study-wide points: The classifier reportedly diagnosed cytomegalovirus status with high sensitivity and specificity. Later analysis associated a missense DCLRE1C variant with TCR beta V- and J-gene trimming.

The PCR employed 60 Vbeta primers together with 13 Jbeta primers. The method was immunoSEQ multiplex PCR; TCRdb's version includes in-frame clones alone and lacks a portion of them. This repertoire shows 170,000 or so clones, 77% found once; its top ten account for approximately 1.5%. Germline values: CDR1 SGDLS, CDR2 YYNGEE. Trimming shortened V by 3 bases and J by 5 bases, and 15 bases separated the two germline ends. The CDR3 is 14 amino acids. V and J are TRBV9 and TRBJ2-7, with a weak D call TRBD1 (6 bases). The specimen sequenced was PBMCs. This clonotype was obtained from a young woman in good health and CMV-seropositive. Here the CDR3 DNA reads TGTGCCAGCAGCGCAAGGAGTGGGGGCAACGAGCAGTACTTC. This encodes CASSARSGGNEQYF. Full variable domain (outside the CDR3, taken from reference TRBV9 and TRBJ2-7): DSGVTQTPKHLITATGQRVTLRCSPRSGDLSVYWYQQSLDQGLQFLIQYYNGEERAKGNILERFSAQQFPDLHSELNLSSLELGDSALYFCASSARSGGNEQYFGPGTRLTVT.